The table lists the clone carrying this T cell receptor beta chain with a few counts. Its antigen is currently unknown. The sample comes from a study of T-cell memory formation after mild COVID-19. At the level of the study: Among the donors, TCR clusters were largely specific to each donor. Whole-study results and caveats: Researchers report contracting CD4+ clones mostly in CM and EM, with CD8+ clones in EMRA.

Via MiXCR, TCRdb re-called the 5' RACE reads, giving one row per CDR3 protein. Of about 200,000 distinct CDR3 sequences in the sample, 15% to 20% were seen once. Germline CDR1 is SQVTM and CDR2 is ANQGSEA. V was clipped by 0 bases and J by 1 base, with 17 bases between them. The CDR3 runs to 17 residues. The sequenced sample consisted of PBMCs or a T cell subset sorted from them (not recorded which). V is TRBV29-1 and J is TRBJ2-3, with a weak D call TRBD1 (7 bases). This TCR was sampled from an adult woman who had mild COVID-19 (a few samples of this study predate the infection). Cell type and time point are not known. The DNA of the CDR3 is TGCAGCGTTGAAGATCGGGTAGGAGGGGGCGGCACAGATACGCAGTATTTT. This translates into CSVEDRVGGGGTDTQYF.